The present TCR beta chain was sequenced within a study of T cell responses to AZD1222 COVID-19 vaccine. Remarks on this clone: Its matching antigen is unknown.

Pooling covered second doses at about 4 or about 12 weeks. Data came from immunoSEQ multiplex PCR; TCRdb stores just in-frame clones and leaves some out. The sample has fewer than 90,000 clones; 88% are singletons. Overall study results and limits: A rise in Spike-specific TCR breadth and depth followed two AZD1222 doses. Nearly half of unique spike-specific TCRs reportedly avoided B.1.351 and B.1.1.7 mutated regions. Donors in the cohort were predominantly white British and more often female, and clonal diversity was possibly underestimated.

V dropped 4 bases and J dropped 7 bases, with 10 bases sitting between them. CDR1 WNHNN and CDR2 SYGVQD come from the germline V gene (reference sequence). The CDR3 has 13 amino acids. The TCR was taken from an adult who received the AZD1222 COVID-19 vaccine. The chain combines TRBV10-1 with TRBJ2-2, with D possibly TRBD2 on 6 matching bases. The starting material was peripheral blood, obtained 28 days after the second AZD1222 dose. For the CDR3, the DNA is TGCGCCAGCAGTGGACTAGAACACGGGGAGCTGTTTTTT. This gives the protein CASSGLEHGELFF.